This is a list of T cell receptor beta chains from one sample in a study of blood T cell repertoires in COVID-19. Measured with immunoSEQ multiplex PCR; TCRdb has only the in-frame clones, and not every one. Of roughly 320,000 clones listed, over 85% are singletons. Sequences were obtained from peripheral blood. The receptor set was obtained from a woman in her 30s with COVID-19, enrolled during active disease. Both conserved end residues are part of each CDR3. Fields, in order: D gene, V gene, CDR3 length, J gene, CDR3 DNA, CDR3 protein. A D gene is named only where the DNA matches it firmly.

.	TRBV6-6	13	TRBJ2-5	TGTGCCAGCAAGGCAGGAGGATACGAGACCCAGTACTTC	CASKAGGYETQYF
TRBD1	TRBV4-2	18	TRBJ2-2	TGTGCCAGCAGCCAAGATGCCCAGGGGGACGGGAACACCGGGGAGCTGTTTTTT	CASSQDAQGDGNTGELFF
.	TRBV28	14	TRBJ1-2	TGTGCCAGCAGTCGTAGGGGCCTACACCCCAGTCACACCTTC	CASSRRGLHPSHTF
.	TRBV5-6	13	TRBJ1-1	TGTGCCAGCAGCTTGGCGCAGGGGATGAGAGCTTTCTTT	CASSLAQGMRAFF
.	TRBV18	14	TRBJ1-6	TGTGCCAGCTCACTGGACAGAAATAATTCACCCCTCCACTTT	CASSLDRNNSPLHF
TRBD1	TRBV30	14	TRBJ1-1	TGTGCCTGGAGTTCTACAGGGGGGGCCACTGAAGCTTTCTTT	CAWSSTGGATEAFF
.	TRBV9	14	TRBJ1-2	TGTGCCAGCAGCGTTGGGGCTCGCGATTATGGCTACACCTTC	CASSVGARDYGYTF
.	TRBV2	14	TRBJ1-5	TGTGCCAGCAGCGGAAACAGGGTAGGTCAGCCCCAGCATTTT	CASSGNRVGQPQHF
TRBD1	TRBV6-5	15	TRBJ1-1	TGTGCCAGCATCGCAGGGGGGTCCGGGTACACTGAAGCTTTCTTT	CASIAGGSGYTEAFF
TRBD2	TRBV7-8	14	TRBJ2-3	TGTGCCAGCAGCTTTGGGGGGGTGACAGATACGCAGTATTTT	CASSFGGVTDTQYF
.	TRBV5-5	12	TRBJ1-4	TGTGCCAGCAGCTTGGATGAGCGATCGGTGTTTTTT	CASSLDERSVFF